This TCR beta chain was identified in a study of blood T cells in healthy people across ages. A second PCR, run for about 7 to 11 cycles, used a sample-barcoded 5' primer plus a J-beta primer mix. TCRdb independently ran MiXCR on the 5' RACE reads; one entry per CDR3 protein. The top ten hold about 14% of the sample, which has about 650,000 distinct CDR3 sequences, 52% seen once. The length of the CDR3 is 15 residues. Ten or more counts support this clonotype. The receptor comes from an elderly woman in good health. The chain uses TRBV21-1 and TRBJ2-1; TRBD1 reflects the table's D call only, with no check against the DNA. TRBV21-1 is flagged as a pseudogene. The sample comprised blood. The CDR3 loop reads CASNGGPLSYNEQFF. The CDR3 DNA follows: TGTGCCAGCAATGGGGGACCCCTCTCCTACAATGAGCAGTTCTTC.